A single sample gave rise to the 11 T cell receptor beta chains below, sequenced in a study of blood T cell repertoires in COVID-19. The table came from immunoSEQ multiplex PCR; TCRdb's copy has only in-frame clones and leaves some out. Of about 300,000 clones in the sample, more than 70% are singletons; the top ten hold roughly 6.7%. Sequenced input: peripheral blood. The receptors shown here come from a man between 18 and 29 years old who had recovered from COVID-19.

This chain joins TRBV6-5 and TRBJ2-7; D remains ambiguous. CDR1 and CDR2 (germline): MNHEY, SVGAGI. V was trimmed by 7 bases and J by 3 bases, leaving 10 bases between them. CDR3 length: 12 amino acids. This chain's CDR3 is CASIGEDYEQYF. The CDR3 nucleotides read TGTGCCAGCATCGGAGAAGACTACGAGCAGTACTTC.

This sequence joins TRBV5-5 and TRBJ2-4; TRBD1 matches 7 bases. With 1 base clipped from V and 8 bases from J, the junction kept 9 bases outside the gene matches. The V gene's germline CDR1 is SGHKS and CDR2 YYEKEE (reference sequence). The CDR3 sequence is 15 residues long. For the CDR3, the DNA is TGTGCCAGCAGCTTGTACGGCAGGGGGACGTACATTCAGTACTTC. Its translation is CASSLYGRGTYIQYF.

The genes are TRBV10-2 and TRBJ2-2; TRBD2 aligns across 14 bases. Germline values: CDR1 WSHSY, CDR2 SAAADI. This CDR3 has 19 residues. V trimming: 0 bases; J trimming: 3 bases; junction bases outside the gene matches: 6. The CDR3 DNA sequence: TGCGCCAGCAGTGAGTCGCAGACTAGCGGGAGGGGGTACACCGGGGAGCTGTTTTTT. As protein: CASSESQTSGRGYTGELFF.

This chain uses TRBV15 with TRBJ1-1; D gene ambiguous. The CDR3 has 15 residues. Germline CDR1 LNHNV, CDR2 YYDKDF (reference sequence). V lost 0 bases, J lost 0 bases, and 8 bases lay in between. The CDR3 region is CATSRESVLNTEAFF. The CDR3, as DNA: TGTGCCACCAGCAGAGAGTCAGTCCTGAACACTGAAGCTTTCTTT.

The V gene is TRBV3-1 (or the pseudogene TRBV3-2), the J gene TRBJ1-1; TRBD1 agrees at 7 bases. Germline V gene sequence: CDR1 LGHDT, CDR2 YNNKEL (reference sequence). The length of the CDR3 is 17 residues. Unmatched junction bases numbered 18, after V lost 0 bases and J lost 11 bases. CDR3 sequence reads: CASSQDPRRGLIDTAFF. DNA for the CDR3: TGTGCCAGCAGCCAAGACCCGCGGAGGGGGCTAATTGATACGGCTTTCTTT.

The chain has TRBV19 and TRBJ2-2; 7 bases match TRBD1. Germline CDR1 LNHDA, CDR2 SQIVND (reference sequence). The CDR3 is made up of 14 amino acids. V lost 5 bases, J lost 5 bases, and 5 bases stayed unmatched. CDR3 residues: CASSSSDRTGELFF. CDR3 nucleotides: TGTGCCAGTAGTTCCTCGGACAGGACCGGGGAGCTGTTTTTT.

The chain couples TRBV6-2 or TRBV6-3 to TRBJ2-7; a possible D gene is TRBD2 (6 bases). With 2 bases removed from V and 5 bases from J, the gap between germline ends came to 10 bases. The CDR3 is 13 amino acids. Germline CDR1 reads MNHEY; CDR2 reads SVGEGT. The DNA for the CDR3 is TGTGCCAGCAGTTACGGCGGGGTTAACGAGCAGTACTTC. Protein sequence: CASSYGGVNEQYF.

The genes are TRBV6-6 and TRBJ2-5; D remains unclear. CDR1 MNHNY and CDR2 SVGAGI come from the germline V gene (reference sequence). Trimming left V 7 bases short and J 1 base short, with 7 bases between. There are 12 residues in the CDR3. For the CDR3, the DNA is TGTGCCAGCACCAGTACCCAAGAGACCCAGTACTTC. Amino acids: CASTSTQETQYF.

J is TRBJ1-1 and V is TRBV7-9; no definite D call. Germline CDR1 is SEHNR and CDR2 is FQNEAQ (reference sequence). There are 12 residues in the CDR3. Between the trimmed V and J ends, which lost 4 bases and 0 bases, there was a span of 3 bases. DNA of the CDR3: TGTGCCAGCAGCTACTTGAACACTGAAGCTTTCTTT. It specifies CASSYLNTEAFF.

This clone came up a few times. The chain recombines TRBV27 with TRBJ2-7; TRBD2 might be the D (6 bases). The CDR3 runs to 14 residues. Trimming left V 6 bases short and J 5 bases short, with 17 bases between. Germline V gives CDR1 MNHEY, CDR2 SMNVEV (reference sequence). The DNA for the CDR3 is TGTGCCAGCAGCTGGGACTTCGGGCGAGACGAGCAGTACTTC. It is translated as CASSWDFGRDEQYF.

This clone was observed a handful of times. The chain has TRBV6-5 and TRBJ1-5; 9 bases are shared with TRBD1. This CDR3 has 14 residues. In germline, CDR1 is MNHEY, CDR2 SVGAGI. V dropped 7 bases and J dropped 3; count of bases not matched to a gene: 4. The CDR3 reads CASTGTGINQPQHF. CDR3 DNA sequence: TGTGCCAGCACCGGGACAGGGATCAATCAGCCCCAGCATTTT.